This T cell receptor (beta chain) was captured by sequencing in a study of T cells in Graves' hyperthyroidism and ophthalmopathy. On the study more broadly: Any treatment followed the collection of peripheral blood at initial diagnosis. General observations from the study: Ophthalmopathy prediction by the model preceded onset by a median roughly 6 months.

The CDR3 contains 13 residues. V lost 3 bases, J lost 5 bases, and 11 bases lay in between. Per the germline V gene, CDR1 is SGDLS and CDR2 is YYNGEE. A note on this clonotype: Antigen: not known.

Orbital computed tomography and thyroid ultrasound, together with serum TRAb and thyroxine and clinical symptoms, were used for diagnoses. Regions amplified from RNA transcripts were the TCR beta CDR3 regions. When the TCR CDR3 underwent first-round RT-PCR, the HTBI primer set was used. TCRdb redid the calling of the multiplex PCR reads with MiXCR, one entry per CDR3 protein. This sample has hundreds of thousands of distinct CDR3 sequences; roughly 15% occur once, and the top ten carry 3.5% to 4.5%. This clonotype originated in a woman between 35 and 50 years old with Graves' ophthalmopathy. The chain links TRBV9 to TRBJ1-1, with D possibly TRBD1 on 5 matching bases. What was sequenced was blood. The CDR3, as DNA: TGTGCCAGCAGCGCAACGACAGTTACTGAAGCTTTCTTT. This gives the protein CASSATTVTEAFF.